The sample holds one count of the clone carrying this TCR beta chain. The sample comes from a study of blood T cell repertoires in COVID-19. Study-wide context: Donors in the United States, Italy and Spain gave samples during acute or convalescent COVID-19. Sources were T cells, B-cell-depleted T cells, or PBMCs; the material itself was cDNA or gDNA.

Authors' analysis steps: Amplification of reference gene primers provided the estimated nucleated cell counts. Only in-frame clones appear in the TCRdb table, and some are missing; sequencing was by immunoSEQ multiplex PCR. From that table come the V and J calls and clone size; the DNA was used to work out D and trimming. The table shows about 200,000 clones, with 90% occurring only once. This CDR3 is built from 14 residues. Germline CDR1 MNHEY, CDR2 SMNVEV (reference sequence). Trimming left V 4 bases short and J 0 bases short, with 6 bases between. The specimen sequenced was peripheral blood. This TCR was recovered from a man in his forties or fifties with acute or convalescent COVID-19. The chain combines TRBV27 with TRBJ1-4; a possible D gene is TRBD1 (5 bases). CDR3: CASSSQATNEKLFF. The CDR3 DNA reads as TGTGCCAGCAGTTCACAGGCAACTAATGAAAAACTGTTTTTT.